These T cell receptor beta chains were read from a single sample in a study of sequential checkpoint blockade in melanoma. Clones were sequenced by immunoSEQ multiplex PCR, and TCRdb holds only the in-frame ones, with some missing. The data hold under 7,000 clones, with 70% to 90% observed a single time. The sequencing here drew on CD8+ T cells sorted from blood (inferred from file names), taken from a patient given nivolumab and ipilimumab in sequence. These receptor sequences come from a human donor with melanoma. Both conserved end residues are trimmed from each CDR3. Each record gives: CDR3 length, V gene, CDR3 protein.

14	TRBV28	ASSFQDRGRLAEAF
12	TRBV7-6	ASTLGADTGELF
11	TRBV4-1	ASSPLRGGGYT
14	TRBV19	ASSIDPNGIQMGYT
15	TRBV4-1	ASSQPSGTSGMDTQY
13	TRBV5-1	ASSLAGTSYNEQF
16	TRBV4-1	ASSQDFPLAGGENEQY
12	TRBV29-1	SVETSSSGNTIY
13	TRBV6-5	ASSLQAAYTDTQY
15	TRBV28	ASRNPGTSGSGETQY
13	TRBV28	ASSPRWLRAYEQY
12	TRBV9	ASSTRDRGPEAF
11	TRBV19	ASSNGRGYEQY
12	TRBV5-1	ASSLGQGSSPLH
13	TRBV27	ASSSIAAGVYEQY
12	TRBV10-3	AISGRGTAGEQY
13	TRBV28	ASSLVGTASYEQY
14	TRBV4-1	ASSQVFGTGDEKLF
13	TRBV4-2	ASSGEPHPSYEQY
13	TRBV27	ASSVLGTGGNEQF
11	TRBV29-1	SGGLAGVNEQF
11	TRBV19	ASSSARGYGYT
16	TRBV7-9	ASSAGLGQGYSNQPQH
11	TRBV27	ASMEGGYTEAF
14	TRBV21-1	ASRTRGGNYNSPLH
17	TRBV28	ASSLPRDRGLVRLDTQY
12	TRBV5-4	ASSLVDNYNEQF
12	TRBV5-8	ASSPWDLGAEAF
14	TRBV6-1	ASSVAHGTTSYEQY
13	TRBV19	ASRLTSGSYNEQF
11	TRBV27	ASSSWELYEQY
15	TRBV28	ASTLVGQGANYNEQF
11	TRBV6-1	ASRLTGYTEAF
13	TRBV7-9	ASSFIGGPSYEQY
13	TRBV9	ASSVAGAVTDTQY
15	TRBV2	ASSDDRTNSYNSPLH
15	TRBV4-3	ASSFRTGRRKNYGYT
17	TRBV7-9	ASSLASGRAVKSYNEQF
14	TRBV9	ASSVVELAESYEQY
13	TRBV7-9	ASSSHKQGANTIY
10	TRBV6-6	ASSWSVHIQY
11	TRBV7-6	ASRREGYNEQF
12	TRBV2	ASSERDRALGAF
13	TRBV9	ASSGQGRGTGELF
13	TRBV27	ASSFTSGAYNEQF
12	TRBV27	ASSLSGTTYGYT